These 14 T cell receptor beta chains share one sample of origin, sequenced in a study of T cell changes during pregnancy in multiple sclerosis. Clones were sequenced by immunoSEQ multiplex PCR, and TCRdb holds only the in-frame ones, with some missing. Of tens of thousands of clones listed, approximately 94% are singletons. The sequences come from CD4+ T cells from peripheral blood mononuclear cells, collected in the second trimester of pregnancy. The receptors were sampled from a female donor with multiple sclerosis, enrolled in a pregnancy study.

This chain connects TRBV9 to TRBJ2-5; weak D call: TRBD2 (5 bases). The CDR3 is 15 amino acids. V shed 4 bases and J shed 5 bases, with 18 bases lying between them. CDR1 is SGDLS, CDR2 YYNGEE, per germline. CDR3 region: CASSPRAPTGETQYF. CDR3 in DNA: TGTGCCAGCAGCCCCCGGGCACCCACGGGGGAGACCCAGTACTTC.

The rearrangement uses TRBV7-2 and TRBJ1-3; 7 nucleotides agree with TRBD1. With 5 bases clipped from V and 4 bases from J, the junction kept 8 bases outside the gene matches. CDR3 length: 15 residues. CDR1 SGHTA and CDR2 FQGNSA come from the germline V gene. The CDR3 region is CASSVEGAQGNTIYF. The CDR3, as DNA: TGTGCCAGCAGCGTCGAGGGGGCGCAGGGAAACACCATATATTTT.

This clone was recorded once. The gene calls are TRBV6-5 and TRBJ2-3; D possibly corresponds to TRBD1 (6 bases). Trimming pared 4 bases from V and 0 bases from J, leaving 8 bases between. CDR1 MNHEY and CDR2 SVGAGI come from the germline V gene. CDR3 length: 14 residues. CDR3 DNA sequence: TGTGCCAGCAGTTTCGGACAGAGCACAGATACGCAGTATTTT. Its translation: CASSFGQSTDTQYF.

J is TRBJ2-1 and V is TRBV9; 7 bases are shared with TRBD2. With V trimmed by 0 bases and J by 8 bases, 11 bases remained unmatched. The germline gives CDR1 SGDLS, CDR2 YYNGEE. This CDR3 spans 16 amino acids. The CDR3 spells CASSVVTPRGLDEQFF. The CDR3 bases are TGTGCCAGCAGCGTAGTAACACCGCGGGGGTTGGATGAGCAGTTCTTC. Full variable domain (remainder filled in from reference TRBV9 and TRBJ2-1): DSGVTQTPKHLITATGQRVTLRCSPRSGDLSVYWYQQSLDQGLQFLIQYYNGEERAKGNILERFSAQQFPDLHSELNLSSLELGDSALYFCASSVVTPRGLDEQFFGPGTRLTVL.

J is TRBJ1-5 and V is TRBV6-1; D is possibly TRBD1 (5 bases). Germline V gene data show CDR1 as MNHNS and CDR2 as SASEGT. The CDR3 sequence is 13 residues long. V dropped 6 bases and J dropped 3 bases, with 9 bases sitting between them. CDR3 in DNA: TGTGCCAGCAGCGCGGACATCAATCAGCCCCAGCATTTT. Translated: CASSADINQPQHF.

This clone was seen just once. The chain is built from TRBV2 and TRBJ2-4; D ambiguous. Germline V gene data show CDR1 as SNHLY and CDR2 as FYNNEI. There are 14 residues in the CDR3. Deletions cut 6 bases from V and 0 bases from J, with 9 bases between. Written as DNA, the CDR3 is TGTGCCAGCAGGATCCGACTAGCCAAAAACATTCAGTACTTC. This sequence encodes CASRIRLAKNIQYF.

This rearrangement joins TRBV11-1 to TRBJ2-7; D perhaps matches TRBD2 (6 bases). The V gene's germline CDR1 is SGHAT and CDR2 FQDESV (reference sequence). CDR3 length: 13 amino acids. Trimming pared 0 bases from V and 9 bases from J, leaving 12 bases between. The chain's CDR3 is CASSLAGGLAQYF. The DNA for the CDR3 is TGTGCCAGCAGCTTAGCCGGAGGGCTAGCGCAGTACTTC.

The chain employs TRBV18 and TRBJ2-1, with 12 bases identical to TRBD2. The CDR3 loop spans 16 amino acids. With V trimmed by 0 bases and J by 9 bases, 6 bases remained unmatched. Germline V CDR1 and CDR2: KGHSH, LQKENI. The DNA of the CDR3 is TGTGCCAGCTCACCACCCCTAGCGGGGGGGCCGGGTGAGCAGTTCTTC. Translated, it gives CASSPPLAGGPGEQFF.

The chain employs TRBV7-9 and TRBJ2-7; 9 nucleotides match TRBD1. The germline V gene has CDR1 SEHNR and CDR2 FQNEAQ (reference sequence). Trimming cost V 6 bases and J 11 bases; bases outside gene matches: 5. The CDR3 is 11 amino acids. Written as DNA, the CDR3 is TGTGCCAGCAGAACCCGGGACAGGGAGTACTTC. This gives the protein CASRTRDREYF.

The chain combines TRBV6-6 with TRBJ2-3; perhaps TRBD1 as D (5 bases). Germline V gene lookup returns CDR1 MNHNY and CDR2 SVGAGI (reference sequence). This CDR3 contains 13 residues. Trimming removed 2 bases at V and 4 bases at J, with 7 bases between. The CDR3, as DNA: TGTGCCAGCAGTTACGACAGCCCAGATACGCAGTATTTT. It specifies CASSYDSPDTQYF.

The chain couples TRBV9 to TRBJ2-1; 10 nucleotides match TRBD2. The V gene's germline CDR1 is SGDLS and CDR2 YYNGEE. The CDR3 sequence is 15 residues long. The junction had 5 bases not matched to a gene; V was cut back by 4 bases and J by 4 bases. The CDR3 coding sequence is TGTGCCAGCAGCCTCCCAGCGGGGGGGTACAATGAGCAGTTCTTC. Amino acid sequence: CASSLPAGGYNEQFF.

Notes on this clone: The final CDR3 position lacks the conserved phenylalanine or tryptophan, pointing to a likely read error. The DNA is left out, because the CDR3 cannot be placed on it with certainty; the CDR3 is given as TCRdb lists it. The chain carries TRBV7-2 and TRBJ2-7; the table names TRBD2, a call not compared with the DNA. The CDR3 is 14 residues long, ends included. CDR1 and CDR2 from the germline V gene are SGHTA and FQGNSA. This CDR3 reads CASSYAGAPLAFRL.

The V call is TRBV19, the J call TRBJ2-2, with 8 nucleotides matching TRBD2. The ends lost 6 bases at V and 1 base at J; junction bases unmatched: 16. CDR1 and CDR2 from the germline V gene are LNHDA and SQIVND (reference sequence). The CDR3 sequence is 19 residues long. CDR3 sequence: CASSPGSGRLAGNTGELFF. As DNA, the CDR3 is TGTGCCAGTAGCCCGGGATCTGGCCGTCTAGCGGGGAACACCGGGGAGCTGTTTTTT.

This clone came up once. The chain uses TRBV7-2 and TRBJ1-6, with D perhaps matching TRBD1 (5 bases). This CDR3 has 16 amino acids. Germline V gives CDR1 SGHTA, CDR2 FQGNSA. The V and J ends lost 5 bases and 6 bases respectively, with 17 bases between them. Here the CDR3 reads CASSGGAYTGNSPLHF. The CDR3 DNA is TGTGCCAGCAGCGGAGGGGCCTACACTGGTAATTCACCCCTCCACTTT.